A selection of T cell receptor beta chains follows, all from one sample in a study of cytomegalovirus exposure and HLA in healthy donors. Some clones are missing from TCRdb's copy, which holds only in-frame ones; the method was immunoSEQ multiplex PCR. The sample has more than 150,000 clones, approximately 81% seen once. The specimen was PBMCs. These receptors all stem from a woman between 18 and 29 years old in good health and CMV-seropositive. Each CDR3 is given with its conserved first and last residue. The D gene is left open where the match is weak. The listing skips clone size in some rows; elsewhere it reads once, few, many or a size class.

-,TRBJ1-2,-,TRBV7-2,CASSLAGDYGYTF,TGTGCCAGCAGCTTAGCAGGGGACTATGGCTACACCTTC
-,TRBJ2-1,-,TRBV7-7,CASSLQPSLVGEQFF,TGTGCCAGCAGCTTACAACCGTCTTTGGTTGGCGAGCAGTTCTTC
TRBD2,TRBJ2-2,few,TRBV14,CASSLLRGGAVSGELFF,TGTGCCAGCAGCCTCTTGCGCGGGGGGGCCGTTTCCGGGGAGCTGTTTTTT
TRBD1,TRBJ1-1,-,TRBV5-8,CASSLQGRNTEAFF,TGTGCCAGCAGCTTACAGGGGAGGAACACTGAAGCTTTCTTT
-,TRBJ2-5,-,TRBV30,CAWRHTSAETQYF,TGTGCCTGGAGACATACTAGTGCGGAGACCCAGTACTTC
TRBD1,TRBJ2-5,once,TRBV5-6,CASSSWTGMRETQYF,TGTGCCAGCAGCTCGTGGACAGGGATGCGGGAGACCCAGTACTTC
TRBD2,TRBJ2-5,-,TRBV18,CASSPETSGGPRETQYF,TGTGCCAGCTCACCCGAGACTAGCGGGGGCCCCCGGGAGACCCAGTACTTC
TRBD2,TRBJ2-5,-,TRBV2,CASSVQGGGWETQYF,TGTGCCAGCAGTGTACAGGGCGGGGGGTGGGAGACCCAGTACTTC
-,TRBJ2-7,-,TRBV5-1,CASSLRSSNEQYF,TGCGCCAGCAGCTTGAGGAGCAGTAACGAGCAGTACTTC
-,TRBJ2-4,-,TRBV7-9,CASSAGDIQYF,TGTGCCAGCAGCGCCGGGGACATTCAGTACTTC
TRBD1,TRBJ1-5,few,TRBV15,CATSSDIGTGQPQHF,TGTGCCACCAGCAGCGATATTGGGACAGGGCAGCCCCAGCATTTT
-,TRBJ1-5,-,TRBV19,CASKTNWGGAVSNQPQHF,TGTGCCAGTAAAACTAACTGGGGGGGCGCCGTAAGCAATCAGCCCCAGCATTTT
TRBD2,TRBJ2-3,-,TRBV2,CASSPSGGAEPNTQYF,TGTGCCAGCAGTCCCAGCGGGGGGGCAGAGCCAAATACGCAGTATTTT
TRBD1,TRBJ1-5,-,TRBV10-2,CASTQGGQGYLDQPQHF,TGCGCCAGCACCCAGGGGGGACAGGGGTATCTAGATCAGCCCCAGCATTTT
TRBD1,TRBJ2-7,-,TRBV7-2,CASSLGQGAYEQYF,TGTGCCAGCAGCTTAGGTCAGGGGGCCTACGAGCAGTACTTC
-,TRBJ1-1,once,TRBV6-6,CASSQSAGDTEAFF,TGTGCCAGCAGTCAGTCCGCCGGGGACACTGAAGCTTTCTTT
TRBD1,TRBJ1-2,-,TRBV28,CASSFGTAGYTF,TGTGCCAGCAGTTTCGGGACAGCCGGCTACACCTTC
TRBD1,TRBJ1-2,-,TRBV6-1,CASQGRQGIGGYTF,TGTGCCAGCCAAGGGAGACAGGGGATTGGCGGCTACACCTTC
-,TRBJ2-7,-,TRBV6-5,CASSTHYEQYF,TGTGCCAGCAGTACCCACTACGAGCAGTACTTC
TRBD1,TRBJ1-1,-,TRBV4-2,CASSQESLGQGNTEAFF,TGTGCCAGCAGCCAAGAATCCTTGGGACAGGGGAACACTGAAGCTTTCTTT
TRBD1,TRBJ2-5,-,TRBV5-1,CASRFGTGDQETQYF,TGCGCCAGCAGATTCGGGACAGGGGACCAAGAGACCCAGTACTTC
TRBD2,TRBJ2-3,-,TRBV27,CASGPGGSPDTQYF,TGTGCCAGTGGACCGGGGGGAAGTCCAGATACGCAGTATTTT
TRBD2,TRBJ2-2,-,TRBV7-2,CASSLGGGTSRFSGELFF,TGTGCCAGCAGCTTAGGTGGTGGGACTAGCAGGTTTTCCGGGGAGCTGTTTTTT
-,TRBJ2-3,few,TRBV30,CAWRGLETDTQYF,TGTGCCTGGAGGGGGCTGGAAACAGATACGCAGTATTTT
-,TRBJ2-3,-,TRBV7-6,CASSRVGGAVTDTQYF,TGTGCCAGCAGCCGCGTTGGGGGGGCGGTCACAGATACGCAGTATTTT
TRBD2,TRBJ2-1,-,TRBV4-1,CASSPLRLADPNEQFF,TGCGCCAGCAGCCCACTCAGACTAGCGGATCCTAATGAGCAGTTCTTC
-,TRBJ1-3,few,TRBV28,CASTTGSSGNTIYF,TGTGCCAGCACAACAGGGTCGAGCGGAAACACCATATATTTT
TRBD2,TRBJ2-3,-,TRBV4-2,CASSQVAGGGTDTQYF,TGTGCCAGCAGCCAAGTAGCGGGGGGAGGCACAGATACGCAGTATTTT
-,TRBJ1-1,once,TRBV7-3,CASSPTAGASAFF,TGTGCCAGCAGCCCCACGGCGGGGGCGTCAGCTTTCTTT
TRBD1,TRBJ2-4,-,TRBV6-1,CASSAYLRQGEDIQYF,TGTGCCAGCAGTGCCTATCTAAGACAGGGAGAGGACATTCAGTACTTC
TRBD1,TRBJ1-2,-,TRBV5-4,CASSLPGQGYGYTF,TGTGCCAGCAGCTTGCCGGGACAGGGATATGGCTACACCTTC
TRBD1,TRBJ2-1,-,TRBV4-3,CASSQTNGQGPSPQFF,TGCGCCAGCAGCCAGACCAACGGACAGGGCCCCTCTCCCCAGTTCTTC
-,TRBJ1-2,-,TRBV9,CASSVESAGESYTF,TGTGCCAGCAGCGTAGAAAGTGCAGGGGAAAGCTACACCTTC
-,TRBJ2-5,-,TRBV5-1,CASSLEQMETQYF,TGCGCCAGCAGCTTGGAACAGATGGAGACCCAGTACTTC
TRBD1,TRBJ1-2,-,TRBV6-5,CASSVTGAGGYTF,TGTGCCAGCAGTGTGACAGGGGCGGGGGGCTACACCTTC
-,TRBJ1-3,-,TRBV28,CASSFRDPYSGNTIYF,TGTGCCAGCAGTTTCAGGGATCCTTACTCTGGAAACACCATATATTTT
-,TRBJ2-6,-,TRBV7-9,CASSFGSGANVLTF,TGTGCCAGCAGCTTCGGGTCTGGGGCCAACGTCCTGACTTTC
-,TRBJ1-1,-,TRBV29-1,CSEDTFGTEAFF,TGCAGCGAGGACACCTTCGGCACTGAAGCTTTCTTT
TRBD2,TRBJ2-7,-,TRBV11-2,CASNPGLAGGRPDEQYF,TGTGCCAGCAACCCGGGACTAGCGGGGGGGCGTCCGGACGAGCAGTACTTC
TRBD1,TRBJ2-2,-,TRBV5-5,CASSTGQGTNTGRTGELFF,TGTGCCAGCAGCACCGGACAGGGGACTAATACTGGTAGGACCGGGGAGCTGTTTTTT